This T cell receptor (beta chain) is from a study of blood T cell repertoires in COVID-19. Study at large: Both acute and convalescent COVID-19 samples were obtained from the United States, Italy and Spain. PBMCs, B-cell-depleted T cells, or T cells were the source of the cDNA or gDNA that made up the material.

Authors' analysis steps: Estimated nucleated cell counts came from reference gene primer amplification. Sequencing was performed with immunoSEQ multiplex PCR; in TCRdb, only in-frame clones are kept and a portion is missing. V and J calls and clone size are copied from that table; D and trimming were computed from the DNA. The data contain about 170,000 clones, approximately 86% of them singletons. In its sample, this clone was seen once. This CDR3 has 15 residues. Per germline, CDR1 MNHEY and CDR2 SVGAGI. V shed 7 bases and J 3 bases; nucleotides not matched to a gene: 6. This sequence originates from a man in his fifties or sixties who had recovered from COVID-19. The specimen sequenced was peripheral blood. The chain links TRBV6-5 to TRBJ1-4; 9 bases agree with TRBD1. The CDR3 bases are TGTGCCAGCAATACCGGGGACAGGGCTAATGAAAAACTGTTTTTT. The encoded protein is CASNTGDRANEKLFF.